This paragraph reports one T cell receptor (beta chain). RNA transcripts provided the source from which TCR beta CDR3 regions were amplified. Initially, a first-round RT-PCR of the TCR CDR3 employed the HTBI primer set. TCRdb processed the multiplex PCR reads anew with MiXCR; each CDR3 protein has one entry. The repertoire has fewer than 850,000 distinct CDR3 sequences, roughly 17% of them found once; the top ten carry roughly a sixth. V lost 2 bases and J lost 4, with 11 bases in between. This CDR3 is 14 amino acids long. Germline CDR1 LGHDT, CDR2 YNNKEL (reference sequence). This specimen belongs to a study of T cells in Graves' hyperthyroidism and ophthalmopathy. Study context: Before any treatment, at initial diagnosis, peripheral blood was collected.

This receptor was identified in a man aged 50 or older with Graves' hyperthyroidism. Sequencing input: blood. This chain connects TRBV3-1 to TRBJ1-2; TRBD1 might be the D (5 bases). CDR3 DNA: TGTGCCAGCAGCCAAACTGGGACGGCCTATGGCTACACCTTC. Its translation: CASSQTGTAYGYTF.